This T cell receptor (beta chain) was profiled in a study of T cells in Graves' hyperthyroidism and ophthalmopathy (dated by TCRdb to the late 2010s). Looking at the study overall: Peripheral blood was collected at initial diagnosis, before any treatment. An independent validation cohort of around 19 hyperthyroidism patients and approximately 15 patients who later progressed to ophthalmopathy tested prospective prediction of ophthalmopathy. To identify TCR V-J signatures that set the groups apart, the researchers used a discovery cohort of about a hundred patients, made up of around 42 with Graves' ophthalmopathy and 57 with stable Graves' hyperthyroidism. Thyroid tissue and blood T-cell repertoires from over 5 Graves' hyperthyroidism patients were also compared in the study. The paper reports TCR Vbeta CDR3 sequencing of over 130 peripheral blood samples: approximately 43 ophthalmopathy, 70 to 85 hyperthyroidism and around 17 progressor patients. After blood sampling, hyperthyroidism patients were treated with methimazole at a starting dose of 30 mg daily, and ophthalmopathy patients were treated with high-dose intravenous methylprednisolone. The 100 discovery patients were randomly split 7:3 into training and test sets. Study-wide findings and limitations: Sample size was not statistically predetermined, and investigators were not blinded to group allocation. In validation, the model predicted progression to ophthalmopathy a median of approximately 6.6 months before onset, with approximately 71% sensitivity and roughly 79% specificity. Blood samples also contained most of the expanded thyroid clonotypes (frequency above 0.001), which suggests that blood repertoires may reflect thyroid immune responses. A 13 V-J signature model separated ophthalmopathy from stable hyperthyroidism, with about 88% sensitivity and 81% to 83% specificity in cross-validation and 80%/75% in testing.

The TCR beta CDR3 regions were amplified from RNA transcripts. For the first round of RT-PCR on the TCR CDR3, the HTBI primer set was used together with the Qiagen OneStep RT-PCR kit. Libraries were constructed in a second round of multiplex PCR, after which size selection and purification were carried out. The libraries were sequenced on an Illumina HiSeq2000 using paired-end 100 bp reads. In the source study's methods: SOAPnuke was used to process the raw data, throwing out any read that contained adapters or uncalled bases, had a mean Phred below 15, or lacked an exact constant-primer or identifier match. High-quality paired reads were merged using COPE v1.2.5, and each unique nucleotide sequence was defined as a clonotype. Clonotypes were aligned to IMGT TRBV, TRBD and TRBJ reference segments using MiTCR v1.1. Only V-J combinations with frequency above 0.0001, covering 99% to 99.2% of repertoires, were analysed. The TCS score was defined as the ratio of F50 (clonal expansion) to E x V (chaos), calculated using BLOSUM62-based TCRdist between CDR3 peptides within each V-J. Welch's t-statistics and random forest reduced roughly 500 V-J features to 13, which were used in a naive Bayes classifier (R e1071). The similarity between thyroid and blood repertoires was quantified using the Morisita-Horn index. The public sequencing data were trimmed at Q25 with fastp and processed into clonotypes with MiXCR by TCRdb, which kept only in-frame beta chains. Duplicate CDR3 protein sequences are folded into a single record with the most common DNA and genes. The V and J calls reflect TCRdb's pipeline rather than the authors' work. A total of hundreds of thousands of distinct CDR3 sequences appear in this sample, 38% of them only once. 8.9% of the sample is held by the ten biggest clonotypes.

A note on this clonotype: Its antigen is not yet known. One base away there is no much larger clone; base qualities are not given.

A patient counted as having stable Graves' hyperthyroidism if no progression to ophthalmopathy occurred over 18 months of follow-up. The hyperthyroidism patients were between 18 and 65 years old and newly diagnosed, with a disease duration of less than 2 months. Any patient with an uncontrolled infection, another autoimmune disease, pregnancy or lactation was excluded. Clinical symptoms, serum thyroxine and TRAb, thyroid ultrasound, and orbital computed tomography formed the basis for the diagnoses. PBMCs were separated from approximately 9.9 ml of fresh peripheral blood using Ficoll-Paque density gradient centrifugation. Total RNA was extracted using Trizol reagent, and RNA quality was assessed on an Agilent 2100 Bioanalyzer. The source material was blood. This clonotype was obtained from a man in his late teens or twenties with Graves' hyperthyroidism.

The nucleotides read TGTGCCAGTAGTATTAGCGGGGCCCAAAGGACCCAGTACTTC. The resulting protein is CASSISGAQRTQYF. The rearrangement joined TRBV19 to TRBJ2-5, and 8 bases in between align with TRBD2. The CDR3, from cysteine to phenylalanine, totals 14 residues. The CDR3 DNA has 42 bases and is translated from base 1. The CDR1 and CDR2 encoded by the germline V gene (reference sequence) are LNHDA and SQIVND. Unmatched junction bases come to 7, with V trimmed by 3 bases and J by 7 bases. The reference TRBV19 and TRBJ2-5 proteins fill in what lies around the CDR3, so the full variable domain reads DGGITQSPKYLFRKEGQNVTLSCEQNLNHDAMYWYRQDPGQGLRLIYYSQIVNDFQKGDIAEGYSVSREKKESFPLTVTSAQKNPTAFYLCASSISGAQRTQYFGPGTRLLVL.